This passage covers 15 T cell receptor beta chains from one sample sequenced in a study of CD8+ T cells in alopecia areata. In each case, RNA was isolated and then reverse transcribed into cDNA as the sequencing template. Some clones are missing from TCRdb's copy, which holds only in-frame ones; the method was immunoSEQ multiplex PCR. The table shows approximately 170,000 clones, with roughly three fifths occurring only once. Treatment in this sample: oral pan-JAK inhibitor, 5-10 mg twice daily. The sample here was CD4+ T cells sorted from blood, taken at week 4, from a patient treated with tofacitinib. The receptors were gathered from a human donor with alopecia areata.

The genes are TRBV6-6 and TRBJ1-5; D unclear. The germline gives CDR1 MNHNY, CDR2 SVGAGI (reference sequence). V gave up 6 bases and J gave up 0 bases, with 3 bases separating them. The CDR3 loop spans 12 amino acids. CDR3 DNA sequence: TGTGCCAGCAGCAATAGCAATCAGCCCCAGCATTTT. It yields the protein CASSNSNQPQHF.

The chain employs TRBV30 and TRBJ2-4, with D tentatively TRBD2 (6 bases). The V gene lost 1 base and the J gene lost 6 bases, with 19 bases spanning the gap. The CDR3 has 16 amino acids. In germline, CDR1 is GTSNPN, CDR2 SVGIG (reference sequence). The chain's CDR3 is CAWSARDFLGGNIQYF. In DNA form, the CDR3 reads TGTGCCTGGAGTGCCCGGGACTTCCTTGGGGGAAACATTCAGTACTTC.

Regarding this clone: Germline is not matched at one junction end, which may reflect a read error. The sample contains more than one DNA sequence encoding this CDR3. The rearrangement links TRBV11-1 to TRBJ2-7, with 7 positions matching TRBD2. Looked up from germline, CDR1 is SGHAT and CDR2 is FQDESV (reference sequence). The CDR3 length is 14 residues. DNA of the CDR3: TGCGCCAGCAGCCTTGGACTAGGTTGGTACGAGCAGTACTTC. Translation: CASSLGLGWYEQYF.

The chain employs TRBV30 and TRBJ1-5; D is ambiguous. Germline V gives CDR1 GTSNPN, CDR2 SVGIG (reference sequence). The germline V and J ends were trimmed by 2 bases and 1 base, with 9 bases remaining between them. CDR3 length equals 14 residues. CDR3 bases: TGTGCCTGGAGTAAAAGGCCGAGCAATCAGCCCCAGCATTTT. This sequence encodes CAWSKRPSNQPQHF.

The chain is built from TRBV2 and TRBJ2-3, with D possibly TRBD2 on 6 matching bases. There are 14 residues in the CDR3. V was shortened by 8 bases and J by 3 bases, with 15 bases between the two germline ends. Germline V lookup: CDR1 SNHLY, CDR2 FYNNEI. CDR3 protein: CASSVVGRTDTQYF. In DNA, the CDR3 is TGTGCCAGCTCCGTGGTTGGGAGGACAGATACGCAGTATTTT.

CDR3 amino acids: CASSLDRGKGYTQYF. In DNA form, the CDR3 reads TGTGCCAGCAGCTTGGATCGCGGGAAGGGATATACGCAGTATTTT. J is TRBJ2-3 and V is TRBV5-4; D may be TRBD2 (6 bases). V was pared by 0 bases and J by 7 bases, with 15 bases between. There are 15 residues in the CDR3. Germline V gene sequence: CDR1 SGHNT, CDR2 YYREEE (reference sequence).

The CDR3 sequence: CASSVAGTEAFF. DNA for the CDR3: TGCGCCAGCAGCGTGGCGGGCACTGAAGCTTTCTTT. The chain couples TRBV5-1 to TRBJ1-1; D is unclear. The CDR3 has 12 amino acids. Germline-derived CDR1 and CDR2 are SGHRS and YFSETQ. V shed 4 bases and J shed 4 bases, with 8 bases lying between them.

The chain combines TRBV29-1 with TRBJ2-7, with 8 bases that match TRBD2. The CDR3 runs to 15 residues. CDR1 and CDR2 (germline): SQVTM, ANQGSEA. J was trimmed by 1 base and V by 6 bases; bases with no gene match: 11. CDR3 loop: CSVAAGTSRSYEQYF. The CDR3 DNA sequence: TGCAGCGTCGCGGCCGGGACTAGTCGGTCCTACGAGCAGTACTTC.

This clone was picked up one time. The J gene is TRBJ2-7, the V gene TRBV6-1; the D gene is possibly TRBD2 (6 bases). This CDR3 comprises 15 residues. CDR1 and CDR2 from the germline V gene are MNHNS and SASEGT. The germline V and J ends were trimmed by 2 bases and 0 bases, with 11 bases remaining between them. The CDR3 DNA reads TGTGCCAGCAGTGAACTGGGGGGTAACTCCTACGAGCAGTACTTC. This encodes CASSELGGNSYEQYF.

This chain joins TRBV9 and TRBJ2-5, with a possible D match to TRBD1 (7 bases). V gave up 4 bases and J gave up 5 bases, with 12 bases separating them. This CDR3 spans 13 amino acids. Germline values: CDR1 SGDLS, CDR2 YYNGEE. DNA of the CDR3: TGTGCCAGCAGCACGACAGGGAGGGAGACCCAGTACTTC. Translated: CASSTTGRETQYF.

The V call is TRBV11-3, the J call TRBJ2-1; D is unclear. Trimming removed 2 bases at V and 8 bases at J, with 4 bases between. The germline gives CDR1 SGHNT, CDR2 YENEEA. CDR3 length equals 11 residues. DNA for the CDR3: TGTGCCAGCAGCTTATTTGATGAGCAGTTCTTC. It translates to CASSLFDEQFF.

This sequence joins TRBV7-9 and TRBJ2-5; D is perhaps TRBD1 or TRBD2 (5 bases each). CDR3 length equals 16 residues. With 4 bases removed from V and 9 bases from J, the gap between germline ends came to 24 bases. The germline CDR1 and CDR2 sequences are SEHNR and FQNEAQ (reference sequence). CDR3 nucleotides: TGTGCCAGCAGCTCAACCCCTGGGACCTCTAGGTCCCCCCAGTACTTC. Translated, it gives CASSSTPGTSRSPQYF.

The rearrangement joins TRBV20-1 to TRBJ2-2, with D unresolved. V lost 5 bases and J 6 bases, leaving 7 bases between the germline ends. Germline values: CDR1 DFQATT, CDR2 SNEGSKA (reference sequence). The CDR3 consists of 11 residues. In nucleotides, the CDR3 is TGCAGTGCTGCAGAGGCCGGGGAGCTGTTTTTT. Its protein is CSAAEAGELFF.

J is TRBJ2-7 and V is TRBV30, with D perhaps TRBD1 (6 bases). CDR3 length: 12 residues. Germline loops: CDR1 GTSNPN, CDR2 SVGIG (reference sequence). Trimming stripped 5 bases from V and 2 bases from J, with 10 bases between. The CDR3 sequence: CAWGDNTYEQYF. The CDR3 DNA reads as TGTGCCTGGGGGGACAATACCTACGAGCAGTACTTC.

The chain combines TRBV2 with TRBJ1-1; D remains ambiguous. The germline gives CDR1 SNHLY, CDR2 FYNNEI. CDR3 length: 12 residues. V lost 5 bases to trimming and J lost 8 bases, with 12 bases between them. The CDR3 nucleotides read TGTGCCAGCAGTCCCGGACCCACGGAAGCTTTCTTT. Translated, it gives CASSPGPTEAFF. Full variable domain (outside the CDR3, taken from reference TRBV2 and TRBJ1-1): EPEVTQTPSHQVTQMGQEVILRCVPISNHLYFYWYRQILGQKVEFLVSFYNNEISEKSEIFDDQFSVERPDGSNFTLKIRSTKLEDSAMYFCASSPGPTEAFFGQGTRLTVV.